This T cell receptor beta chain emerged from a study of shared clonotypes between healthy human individuals. Positively selected for CCR7, the CD45RO-negative cells used as naive CD8 cells excluded terminally differentiated effector memory CD45RA+ cells. The V and J ends lost 4 bases and 1 base respectively, with 8 bases between them. The CDR3 length is 13 residues. Germline V lookup: CDR1 SGDLS, CDR2 YYNGEE. Sequenced by immunoSEQ multiplex PCR; TCRdb stores in-frame clones only, minus some. This table holds about 680,000 clones, around 90% found once. The sample consisted of naive CD8+ T cells sorted from blood. The J gene is TRBJ1-1, the V gene TRBV9; D gene uncertain. The sequence derives from a man under 40 in good health. CDR3 in amino acids: CASSIEGNTEAFF. The CDR3 nucleotides read TGTGCCAGCAGCATTGAGGGGAACACTGAAGCTTTCTTT.